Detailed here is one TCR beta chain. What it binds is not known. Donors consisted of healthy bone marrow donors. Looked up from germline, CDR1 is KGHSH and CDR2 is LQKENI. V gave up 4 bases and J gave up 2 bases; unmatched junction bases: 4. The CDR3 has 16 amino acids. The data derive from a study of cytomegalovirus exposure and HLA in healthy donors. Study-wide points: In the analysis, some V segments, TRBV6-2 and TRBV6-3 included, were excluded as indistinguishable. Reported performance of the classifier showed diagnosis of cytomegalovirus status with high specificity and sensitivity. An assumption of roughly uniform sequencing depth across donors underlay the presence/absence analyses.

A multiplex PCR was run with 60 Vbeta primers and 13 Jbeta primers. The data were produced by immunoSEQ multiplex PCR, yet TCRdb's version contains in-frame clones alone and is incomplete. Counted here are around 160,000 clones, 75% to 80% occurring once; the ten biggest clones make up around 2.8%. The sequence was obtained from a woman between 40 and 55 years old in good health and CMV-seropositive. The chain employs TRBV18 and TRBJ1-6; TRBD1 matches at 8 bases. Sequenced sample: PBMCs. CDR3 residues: CASSRTGTPYNSPLHF. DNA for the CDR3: TGTGCCAGCTCACGGACAGGGACGCCCTATAATTCACCCCTCCACTTT.